This TCR beta chain was sequenced in a study of shared T cell receptors in the human thymus. The length of the CDR3 is 15 residues. Trimming removed 2 bases from V and 7 bases from J; junction bases left unmatched: 7. CDR1 is SGHDT, CDR2 YYEEEE, per germline. Sequenced by immunoSEQ multiplex PCR; TCRdb stores in-frame clones only, minus some. The sample holds about 660,000 clones, over 75% seen once. These same records also appear under a second study, on human thymus T cells. That report notes: Thymic and blood repertoires appeared to display a bias in their usage of V and J genes. There were highly overlapping thymic repertoires among unrelated individuals, as related research reported.

The specimen sequenced was thymocytes. The rearrangement links TRBV5-6 to TRBJ2-1; 9 positions match TRBD1. The receptor's source is a boy in the first two years of life with a congenital heart defect. The CDR3 nucleotides are TGTGCCAGCAGCTTTTCGGGACAGGGTAGGAATGAGCAGTTCTTC. Translated, it gives CASSFSGQGRNEQFF.